This T cell receptor beta chain was obtained from a study of blood T cells in healthy people across ages. Findings and caveats of the study: Possibly confounding the expanded clonotype changes was the fact that donor CMV status was unknown. Observed TCR beta diversity per million T cells went down as age went up. This fall followed a roughly linear course with age.

Using a J-beta primer mix together with a sample-barcoded 5' primer, a second PCR was run for about 7 to 12 cycles. TCRdb called the 5' RACE reads again in MiXCR, with one record for every CDR3 protein. The sample has over a million distinct CDR3 sequences, more than 40% seen once; the top ten hold around 18%. The V gene lost 5 bases and the J gene lost 3 bases, with 7 bases spanning the gap. From germline, CDR1 is ENHRY and CDR2 SYGVKD. This CDR3 has 12 amino acids. Russia was home to the donors, healthy Caucasian individuals aged roughly 6 to 100. Remarks on this clonotype: The antigen remains undetermined.

This TCR was recovered from a woman between 55 and 75 years old in good health. The material sequenced was blood. This chain uses TRBV10-3 with TRBJ2-5; D is uncertain. CDR3 protein: CAISREEETQYF. CDR3 DNA sequence: TGTGCCATCAGTCGCGAGGAAGAGACCCAGTACTTC.